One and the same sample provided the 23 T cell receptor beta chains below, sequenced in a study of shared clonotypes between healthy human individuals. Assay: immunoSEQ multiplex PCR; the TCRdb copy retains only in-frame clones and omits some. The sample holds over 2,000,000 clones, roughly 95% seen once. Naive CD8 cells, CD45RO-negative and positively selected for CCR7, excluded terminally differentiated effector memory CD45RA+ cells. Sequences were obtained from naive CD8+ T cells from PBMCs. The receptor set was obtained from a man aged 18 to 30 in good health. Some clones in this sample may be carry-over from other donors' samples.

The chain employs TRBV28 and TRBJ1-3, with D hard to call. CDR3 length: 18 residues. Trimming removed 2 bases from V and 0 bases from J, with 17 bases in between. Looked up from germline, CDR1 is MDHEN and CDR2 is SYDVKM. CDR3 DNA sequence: TGTGCCAGCAGTTTACAAGGTTTCGGGCAGTTCTCTGGAAACACCATATATTTT. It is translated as CASSLQGFGQFSGNTIYF. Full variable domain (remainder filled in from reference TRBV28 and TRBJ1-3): DVKVTQSSRYLVKRTGEKVFLECVQDMDHENMFWYRQDPGLGLRLIYFSYDVKMKEKGDIPEGYSVSREKKERFSLILESASTNQTSMYLCASSLQGFGQFSGNTIYFGEGSWLTVV.

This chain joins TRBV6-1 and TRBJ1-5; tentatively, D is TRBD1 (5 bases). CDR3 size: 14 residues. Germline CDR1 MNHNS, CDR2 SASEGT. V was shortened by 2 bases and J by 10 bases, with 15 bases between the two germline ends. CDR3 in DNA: TGTGCCAGCAGTGAAATAGGGACGGCTCAACCCCAGCATTTT. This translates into CASSEIGTAQPQHF.

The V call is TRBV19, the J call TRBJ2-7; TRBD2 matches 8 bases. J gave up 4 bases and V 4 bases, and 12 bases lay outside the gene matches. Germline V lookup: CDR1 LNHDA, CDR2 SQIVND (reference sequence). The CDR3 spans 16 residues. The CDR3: CASSSSNSGKPYEQYF. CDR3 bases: TGTGCCAGTAGTAGCTCAAATAGCGGGAAGCCGTACGAGCAGTACTTC.

Here the CDR3 DNA reads TGTGCCAGCAGCGTCGACAGGGATGGAAACACCATATATTTT. Protein: CASSVDRDGNTIYF. The J gene is TRBJ1-3, the V gene TRBV5-5; 7 bases align to TRBD1. CDR3 size: 14 residues. V gave up 4 bases and J gave up 3 bases; unmatched junction bases: 4. CDR1 and CDR2 (germline): SGHKS, YYEKEE (reference sequence).

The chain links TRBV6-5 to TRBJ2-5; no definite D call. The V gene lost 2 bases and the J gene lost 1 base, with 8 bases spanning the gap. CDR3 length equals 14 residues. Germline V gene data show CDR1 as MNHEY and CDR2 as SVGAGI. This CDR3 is CASSYVPSQETQYF. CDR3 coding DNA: TGTGCCAGCAGTTACGTGCCTAGCCAAGAGACCCAGTACTTC.

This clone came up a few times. The CDR3 region has the DNA TGTGCCAGCAGCCAAGGTCTGGACAGAAGCTATGGCTACACCTTC. It is translated as CASSQGLDRSYGYTF. This chain connects TRBV4-2 to TRBJ1-2; a possible D gene is TRBD1 (6 bases). The V end was cut by 1 base, the J end by 4 bases, with 13 bases between. The germline V gene has CDR1 LGHNA and CDR2 YNFKEQ. The CDR3 totals 15 residues.

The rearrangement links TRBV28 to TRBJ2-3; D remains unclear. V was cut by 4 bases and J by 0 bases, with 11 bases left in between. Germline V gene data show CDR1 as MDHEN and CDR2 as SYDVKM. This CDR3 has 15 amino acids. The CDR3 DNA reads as TGTGCCAGCAGTTCCCTCACGGAGAGCACAGATACGCAGTATTTT. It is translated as CASSSLTESTDTQYF. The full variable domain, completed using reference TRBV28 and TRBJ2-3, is DVKVTQSSRYLVKRTGEKVFLECVQDMDHENMFWYRQDPGLGLRLIYFSYDVKMKEKGDIPEGYSVSREKKERFSLILESASTNQTSMYLCASSSLTESTDTQYFGPGTRLTVL.

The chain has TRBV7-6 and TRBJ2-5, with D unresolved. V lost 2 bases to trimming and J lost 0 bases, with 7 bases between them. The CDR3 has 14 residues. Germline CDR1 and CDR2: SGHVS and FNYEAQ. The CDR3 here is CASSLSVYQETQYF. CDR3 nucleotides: TGTGCCAGCAGCTTATCAGTGTACCAAGAGACCCAGTACTTC.

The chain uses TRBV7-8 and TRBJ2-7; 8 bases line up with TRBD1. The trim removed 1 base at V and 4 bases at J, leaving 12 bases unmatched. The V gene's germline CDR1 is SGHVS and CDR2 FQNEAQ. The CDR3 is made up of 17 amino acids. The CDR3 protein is CASSLGSPAGTGYEQYF. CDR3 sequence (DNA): TGTGCCAGCAGCTTAGGTTCCCCCGCCGGGACAGGTTACGAGCAGTACTTC.

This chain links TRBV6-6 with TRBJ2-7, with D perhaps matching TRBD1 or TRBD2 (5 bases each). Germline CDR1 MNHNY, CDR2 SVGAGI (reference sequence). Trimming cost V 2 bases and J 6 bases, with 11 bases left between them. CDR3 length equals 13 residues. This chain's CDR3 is CASSYSLGTEQYF. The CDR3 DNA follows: TGTGCCAGCAGTTACAGCTTGGGGACCGAGCAGTACTTC.

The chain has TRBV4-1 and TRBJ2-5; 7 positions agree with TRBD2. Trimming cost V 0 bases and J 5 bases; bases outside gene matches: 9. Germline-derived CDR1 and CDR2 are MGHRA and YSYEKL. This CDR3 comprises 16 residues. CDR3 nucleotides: TGCGCCAGCAGCCAAGATAGGGCGGGAGAGATGGAGACCCAGTACTTC. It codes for CASSQDRAGEMETQYF.

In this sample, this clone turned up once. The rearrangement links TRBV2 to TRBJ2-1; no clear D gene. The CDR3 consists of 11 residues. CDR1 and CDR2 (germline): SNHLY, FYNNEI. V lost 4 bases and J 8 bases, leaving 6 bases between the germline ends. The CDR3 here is CASSVTDEQFF. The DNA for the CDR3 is TGTGCCAGCAGTGTTACGGATGAGCAGTTCTTC.

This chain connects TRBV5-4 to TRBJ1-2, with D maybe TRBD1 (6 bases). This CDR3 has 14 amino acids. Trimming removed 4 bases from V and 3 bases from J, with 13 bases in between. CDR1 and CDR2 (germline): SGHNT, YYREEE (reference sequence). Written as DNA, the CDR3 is TGTGCCAGCAGCCCCGAGGACAGTTACTATGGCTACACCTTC. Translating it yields CASSPEDSYYGYTF.

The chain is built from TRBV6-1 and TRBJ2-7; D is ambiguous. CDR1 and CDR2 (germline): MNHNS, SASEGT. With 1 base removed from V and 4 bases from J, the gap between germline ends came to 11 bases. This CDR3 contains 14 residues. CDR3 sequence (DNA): TGTGCCAGCAGTGAAGATCTAAGAACGTACGAGCAGTACTTC. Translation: CASSEDLRTYEQYF.

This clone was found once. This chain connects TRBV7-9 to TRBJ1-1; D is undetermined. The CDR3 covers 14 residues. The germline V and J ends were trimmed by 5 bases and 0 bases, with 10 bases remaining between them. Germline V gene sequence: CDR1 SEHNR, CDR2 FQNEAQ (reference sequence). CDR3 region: CASSLLAMNTEAFF. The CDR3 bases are TGTGCCAGCAGCCTTTTAGCCATGAACACTGAAGCTTTCTTT.

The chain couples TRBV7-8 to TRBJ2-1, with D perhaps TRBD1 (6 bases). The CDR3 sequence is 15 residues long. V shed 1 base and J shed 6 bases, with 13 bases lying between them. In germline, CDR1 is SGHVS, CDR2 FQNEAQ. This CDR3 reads CASSLGAGVSNEQFF. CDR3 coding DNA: TGTGCCAGCAGCTTAGGGGCAGGGGTTAGCAATGAGCAGTTCTTC.

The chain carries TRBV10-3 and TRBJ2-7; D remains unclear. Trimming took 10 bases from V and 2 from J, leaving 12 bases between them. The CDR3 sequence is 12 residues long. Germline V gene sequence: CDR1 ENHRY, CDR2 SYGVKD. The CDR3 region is CASSPGTYEQYF. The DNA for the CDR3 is TGTGCCAGTTCGCCTGGAACCTACGAGCAGTACTTC.

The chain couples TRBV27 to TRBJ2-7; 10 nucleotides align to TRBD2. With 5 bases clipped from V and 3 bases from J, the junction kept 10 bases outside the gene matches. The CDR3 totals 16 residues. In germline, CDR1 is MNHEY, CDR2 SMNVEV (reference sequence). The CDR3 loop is CASSPNLAGARYEQYF. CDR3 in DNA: TGTGCCAGCAGTCCAAATCTAGCGGGAGCCCGCTACGAGCAGTACTTC.

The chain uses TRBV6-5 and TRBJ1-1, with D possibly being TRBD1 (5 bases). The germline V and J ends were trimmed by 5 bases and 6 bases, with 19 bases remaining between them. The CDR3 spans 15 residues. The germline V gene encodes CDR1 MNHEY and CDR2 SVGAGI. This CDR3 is CASSALREGDPEAFF. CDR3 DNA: TGTGCCAGCAGTGCCCTCAGGGAGGGAGACCCTGAAGCTTTCTTT.

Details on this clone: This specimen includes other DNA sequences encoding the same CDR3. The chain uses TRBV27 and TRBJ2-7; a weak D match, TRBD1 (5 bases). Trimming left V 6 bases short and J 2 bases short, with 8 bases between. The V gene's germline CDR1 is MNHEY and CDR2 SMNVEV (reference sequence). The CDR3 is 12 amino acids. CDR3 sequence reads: CASSPGPYEQYF. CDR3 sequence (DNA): TGTGCCAGCAGCCCAGGGCCCTACGAGCAGTACTTC.

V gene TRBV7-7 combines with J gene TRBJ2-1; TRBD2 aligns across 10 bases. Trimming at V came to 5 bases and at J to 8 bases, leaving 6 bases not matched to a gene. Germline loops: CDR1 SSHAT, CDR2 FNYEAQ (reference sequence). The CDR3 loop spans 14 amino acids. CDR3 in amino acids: CASSPGLATDEQFF. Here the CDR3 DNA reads TGTGCCAGCAGCCCGGGACTAGCGACGGATGAGCAGTTCTTC.

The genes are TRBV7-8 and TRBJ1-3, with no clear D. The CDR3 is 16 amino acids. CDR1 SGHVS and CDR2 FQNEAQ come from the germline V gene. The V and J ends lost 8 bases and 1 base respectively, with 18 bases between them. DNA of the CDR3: TGTGCCAGCTGCCTATCCGTTGGAGCTTCTGGAAACACCATATATTTT. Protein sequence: CASCLSVGASGNTIYF.

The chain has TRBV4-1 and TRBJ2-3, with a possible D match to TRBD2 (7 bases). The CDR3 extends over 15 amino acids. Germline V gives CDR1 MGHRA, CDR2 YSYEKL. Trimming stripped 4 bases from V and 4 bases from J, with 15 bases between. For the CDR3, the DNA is TGCGCCAGCAGCCCGAGGGAGGGGGGGCCAGATACGCAGTATTTT. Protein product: CASSPREGGPDTQYF.